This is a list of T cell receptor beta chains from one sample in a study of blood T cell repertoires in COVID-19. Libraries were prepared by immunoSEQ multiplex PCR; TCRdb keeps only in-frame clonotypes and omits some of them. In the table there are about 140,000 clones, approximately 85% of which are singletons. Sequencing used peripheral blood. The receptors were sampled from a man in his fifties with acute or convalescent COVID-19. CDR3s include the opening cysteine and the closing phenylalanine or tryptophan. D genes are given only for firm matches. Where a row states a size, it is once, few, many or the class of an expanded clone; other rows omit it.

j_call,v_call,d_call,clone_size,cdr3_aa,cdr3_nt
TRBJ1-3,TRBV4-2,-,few,CASSQDNSPSGNTIYF,TGTGCCAGCAGCCAAGATAACAGCCCCTCTGGAAACACCATATATTTT
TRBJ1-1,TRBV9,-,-,CASSVVGEGRNTEAFF,TGTGCCAGCAGCGTAGTCGGAGAAGGGAGGAACACTGAAGCTTTCTTT
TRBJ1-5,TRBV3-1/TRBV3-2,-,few,CASSQRGGGSNQPQHF,TGTGCCAGCAGCCAGCGCGGGGGGGGAAGCAATCAGCCCCAGCATTTT
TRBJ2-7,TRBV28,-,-,CASSFEGADEQYF,TGTGCCAGCAGTTTCGAAGGGGCCGACGAGCAGTACTTC
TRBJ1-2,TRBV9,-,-,CASSGYVGGVGYTF,TGTGCCAGCAGCGGGTACGTGGGCGGGGTCGGCTACACCTTC
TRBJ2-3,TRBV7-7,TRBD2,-,CASSPRSGGTDTQYF,TGTGCTAGCAGCCCCCGCAGCGGGGGCACAGATACGCAGTATTTT
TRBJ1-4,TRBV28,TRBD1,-,CASSQGTGVFIMTNEKLFF,TGTGCCAGCAGTCAAGGGACAGGCGTTTTTATTATGACTAATGAAAAACTGTTTTTT
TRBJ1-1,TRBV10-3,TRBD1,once,CAIGVTGGNTEAFF,TGTGCCATCGGAGTGACAGGGGGGAACACTGAAGCTTTCTTT
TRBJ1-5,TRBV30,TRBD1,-,CAWGTGPNQPQHF,TGTGCCTGGGGGACAGGGCCGAATCAGCCCCAGCATTTT
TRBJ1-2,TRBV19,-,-,CASSTEGTAGHYGYTF,TGTGCCAGTAGTACGGAGGGGACCGCTGGGCACTATGGCTACACCTTC
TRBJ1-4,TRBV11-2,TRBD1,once,CASSLPGQGALFF,TGTGCCAGCAGCTTACCCGGACAGGGCGCACTGTTTTTT
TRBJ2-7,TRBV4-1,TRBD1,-,CASSQGQGGSYEQYF,TGCGCCAGCAGCCAAGGACAGGGGGGATCGTACGAGCAGTACTTC
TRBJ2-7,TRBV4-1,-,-,CASRKRDNTYEQYF,TGCGCCAGCAGGAAAAGGGACAATACCTACGAGCAGTACTTC
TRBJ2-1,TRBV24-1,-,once,CATRKDRGGNEQFF,TGTGCCACCAGAAAAGACAGGGGAGGGAATGAGCAGTTCTTC
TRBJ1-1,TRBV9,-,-,CASSVQGNTEAFF,TGTGCCAGCAGCGTACAGGGAAACACTGAAGCTTTCTTT
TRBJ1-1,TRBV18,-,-,CASSSRGGQVNTEAFF,TGTGCCAGCTCTTCCAGGGGCGGGCAGGTGAACACTGAAGCTTTCTTT
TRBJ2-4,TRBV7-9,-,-,CASSLFRRRYF,TGTGCCAGCAGCTTGTTCCGGCGGCGGTACTTC
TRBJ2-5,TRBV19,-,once,CASSMNRQETQYF,TGTGCCAGTAGTATGAACAGGCAAGAGACCCAGTACTTC
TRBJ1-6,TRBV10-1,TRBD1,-,CASRDRVSPLHF,TGCGCCAGCAGGGACAGGGTTTCACCCCTCCACTTT